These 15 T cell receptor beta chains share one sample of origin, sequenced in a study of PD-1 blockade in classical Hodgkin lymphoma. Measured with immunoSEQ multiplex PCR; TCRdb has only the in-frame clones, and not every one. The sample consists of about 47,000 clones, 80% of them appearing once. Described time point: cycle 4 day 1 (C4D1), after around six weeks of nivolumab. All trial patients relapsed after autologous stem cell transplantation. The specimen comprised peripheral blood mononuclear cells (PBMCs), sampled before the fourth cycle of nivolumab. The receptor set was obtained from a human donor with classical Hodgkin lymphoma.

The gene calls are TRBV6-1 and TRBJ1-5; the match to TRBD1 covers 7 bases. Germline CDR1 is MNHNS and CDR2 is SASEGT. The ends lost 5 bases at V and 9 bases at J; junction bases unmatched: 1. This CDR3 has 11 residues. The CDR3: CASSRQGPQHF. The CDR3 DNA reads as TGTGCCAGCAGTAGACAGGGGCCCCAGCATTTT.

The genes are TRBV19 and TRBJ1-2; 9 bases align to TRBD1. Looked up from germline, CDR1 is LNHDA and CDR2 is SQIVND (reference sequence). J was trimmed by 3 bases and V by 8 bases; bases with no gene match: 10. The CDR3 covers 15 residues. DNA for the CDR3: TGTGCCAGTCGTACCCTGACAGGGGGTGACTATGGCTACACCTTC. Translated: CASRTLTGGDYGYTF.

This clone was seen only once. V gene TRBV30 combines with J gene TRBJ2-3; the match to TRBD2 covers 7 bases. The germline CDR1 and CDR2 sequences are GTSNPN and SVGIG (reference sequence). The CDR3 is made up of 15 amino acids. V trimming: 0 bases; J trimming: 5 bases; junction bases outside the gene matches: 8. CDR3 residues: CAWSVAAGVGDTQYF. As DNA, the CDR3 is TGTGCCTGGAGTGTGGCGGCGGGAGTAGGAGATACGCAGTATTTT.

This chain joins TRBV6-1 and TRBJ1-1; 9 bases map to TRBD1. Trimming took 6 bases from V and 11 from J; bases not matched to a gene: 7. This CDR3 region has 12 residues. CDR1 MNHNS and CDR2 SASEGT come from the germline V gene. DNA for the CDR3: TGTGCCAGCAGAAGAACCGACAGGGGGGCTTTCTTT. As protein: CASRRTDRGAFF.

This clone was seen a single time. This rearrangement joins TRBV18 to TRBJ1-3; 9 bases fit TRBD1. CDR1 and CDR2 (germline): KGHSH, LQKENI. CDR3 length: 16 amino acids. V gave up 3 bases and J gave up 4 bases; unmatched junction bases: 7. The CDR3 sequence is CASSPPSGTGGNTIYF. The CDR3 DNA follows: TGTGCCAGCTCACCCCCTTCAGGGACAGGGGGAAACACCATATATTTT.

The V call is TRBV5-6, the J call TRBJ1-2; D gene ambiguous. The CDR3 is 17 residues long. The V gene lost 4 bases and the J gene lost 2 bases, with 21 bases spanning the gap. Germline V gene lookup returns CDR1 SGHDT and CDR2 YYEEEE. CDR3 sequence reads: CASSPNPGAPVNYGYTF. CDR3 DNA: TGTGCCAGCAGCCCCAATCCGGGAGCCCCTGTCAACTATGGCTACACCTTC.

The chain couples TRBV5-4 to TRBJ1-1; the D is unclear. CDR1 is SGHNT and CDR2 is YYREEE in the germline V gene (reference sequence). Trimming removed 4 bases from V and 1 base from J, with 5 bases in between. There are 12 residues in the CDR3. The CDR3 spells CASSQENTEAFF. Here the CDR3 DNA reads TGTGCCAGCAGCCAAGAGAACACTGAAGCTTTCTTT.

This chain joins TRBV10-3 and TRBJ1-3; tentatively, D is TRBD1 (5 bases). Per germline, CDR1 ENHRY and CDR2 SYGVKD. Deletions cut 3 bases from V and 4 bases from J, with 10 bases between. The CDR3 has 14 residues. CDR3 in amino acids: CAISDGGGGNTIYF. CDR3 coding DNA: TGTGCCATCAGTGACGGGGGAGGCGGAAACACCATATATTTT.

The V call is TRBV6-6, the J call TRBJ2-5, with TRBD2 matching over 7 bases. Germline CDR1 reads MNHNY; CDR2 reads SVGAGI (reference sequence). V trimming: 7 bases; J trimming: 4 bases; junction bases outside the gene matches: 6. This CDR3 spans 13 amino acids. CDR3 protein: CASNGGGRETQYF. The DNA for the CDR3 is TGTGCCAGCAACGGCGGGGGTCGAGAGACCCAGTACTTC.

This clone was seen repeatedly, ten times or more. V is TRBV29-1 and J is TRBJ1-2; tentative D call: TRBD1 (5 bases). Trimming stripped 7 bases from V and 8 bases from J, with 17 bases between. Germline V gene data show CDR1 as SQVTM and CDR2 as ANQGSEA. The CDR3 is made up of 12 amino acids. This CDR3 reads CSARRGVEGYTF. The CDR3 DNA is TGCAGCGCCCGCCGGGGGGTAGAAGGCTACACCTTC.

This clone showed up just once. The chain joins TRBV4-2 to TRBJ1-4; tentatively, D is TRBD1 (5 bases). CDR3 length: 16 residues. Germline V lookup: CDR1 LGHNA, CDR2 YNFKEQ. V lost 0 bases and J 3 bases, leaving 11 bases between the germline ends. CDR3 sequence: CASSQEAGAANEKLFF. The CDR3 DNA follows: TGTGCCAGCAGCCAAGAGGCCGGGGCAGCTAATGAAAAACTGTTTTTT.

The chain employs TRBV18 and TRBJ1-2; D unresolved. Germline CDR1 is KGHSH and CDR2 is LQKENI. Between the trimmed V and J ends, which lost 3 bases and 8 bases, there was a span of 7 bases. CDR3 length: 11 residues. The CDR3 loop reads CASSPGEGYTF. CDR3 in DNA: TGTGCCAGCTCACCGGGTGAAGGCTACACCTTC.

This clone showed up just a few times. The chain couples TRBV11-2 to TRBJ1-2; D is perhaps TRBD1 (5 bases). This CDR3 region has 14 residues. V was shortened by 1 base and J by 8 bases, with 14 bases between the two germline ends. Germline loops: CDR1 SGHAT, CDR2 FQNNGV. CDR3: CASSLGPQALGYTF. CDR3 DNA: TGTGCCAGCAGCTTAGGCCCACAGGCATTGGGCTACACCTTC.

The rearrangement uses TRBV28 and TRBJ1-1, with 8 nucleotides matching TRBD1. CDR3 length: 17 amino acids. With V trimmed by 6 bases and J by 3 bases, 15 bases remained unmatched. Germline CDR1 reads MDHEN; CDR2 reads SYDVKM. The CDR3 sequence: CASSLYVQGALDTEAFF. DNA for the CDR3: TGTGCCAGCAGCCTCTACGTCCAGGGGGCTTTGGACACTGAAGCTTTCTTT.

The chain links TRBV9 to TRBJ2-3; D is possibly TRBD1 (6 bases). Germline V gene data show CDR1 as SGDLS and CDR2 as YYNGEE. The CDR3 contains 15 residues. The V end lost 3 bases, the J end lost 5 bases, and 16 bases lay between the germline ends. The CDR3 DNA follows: TGTGCCAGCAGCGCCGAGGACAGTTCCGAAGATACGCAGTATTTT. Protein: CASSAEDSSEDTQYF.